These 11 T cell receptor beta chains were all obtained from the same sample, sequenced in a study of T-cell reconstitution after alpha-beta-depleted transplantation in children. For TCRbeta, the library was prepared with unique molecular identifiers. TCRdb re-called the PCR reads through MiXCR, storing one row per CDR3 protein. Of 350,000 to 450,000 distinct CDR3 sequences in the sample, approximately 20% were seen once. Material: PBMCs from the stem cell graft donor, obtained from the stem cell graft. Every receptor here comes from a human donor who donated a stem cell graft to a child with acute myeloid leukemia.

This clonotype was detected ten times or more. This chain links TRBV30 with TRBJ2-7; D is unresolved. V dropped 4 bases and J dropped 0 bases, with 19 bases sitting between them. The CDR3 contains 16 residues. CDR1 is GTSNPN and CDR2 is SVGIG in the germline V gene (reference sequence). The CDR3, as DNA: TGTGCCTGGACTTCTCCGGTGGCACAACTCTCCTACGAGCAGTACTTC. The encoded protein is CAWTSPVAQLSYEQYF.

The V call is TRBV20-1, the J call TRBJ2-1; D call uncertain. The CDR3 covers 12 residues. CDR1 and CDR2 (germline): DFQATT, SNEGSKA (reference sequence). V dropped 6 bases and J dropped 10 bases, with 16 bases sitting between them. The CDR3 sequence: CSARHPAPEQFF. CDR3 in DNA: TGCAGTGCCCGACATCCGGCGCCAGAGCAGTTCTTC.

This chain uses TRBV7-9 with TRBJ2-7; 9 bases are shared with TRBD2. V shed 0 bases, J shed 6 bases, and the junction held 6 bases outside the gene matches. The CDR3 is 15 residues long. The germline V gene has CDR1 SEHNR and CDR2 FQNEAQ (reference sequence). The CDR3 sequence: CASSLAIAGDSEQYF. In DNA, the CDR3 is TGTGCCAGCAGCTTAGCGATAGCGGGAGATTCCGAGCAGTACTTC.

The chain links TRBV20-1 to TRBJ2-7; D perhaps matches TRBD1 (6 bases). The CDR3 consists of 12 residues. V was trimmed by 7 bases and J by 1 base, leaving 11 bases between them. Germline V gene lookup returns CDR1 DFQATT and CDR2 SNEGSKA (reference sequence). The CDR3 is CSGQGPSYEQYF. In DNA form, the CDR3 reads TGCAGTGGCCAGGGGCCTTCCTACGAGCAGTACTTC.

The rearrangement joins TRBV4-1 to TRBJ1-1; D is possibly TRBD1 (5 bases). V lost 1 base and J 1 base, leaving 10 bases between the germline ends. Germline V lookup: CDR1 MGHRA, CDR2 YSYEKL. The CDR3 is made up of 15 amino acids. CDR3 sequence reads: CASSQAGQRNTEAFF. CDR3 coding DNA: TGCGCCAGCAGCCAAGCGGGGCAGCGGAACACTGAAGCTTTCTTT.

This clonotype was recorded at least ten times. The chain is built from TRBV20-1 and TRBJ2-7; perhaps TRBD1 as D (6 bases). CDR3 size: 14 residues. CDR1 and CDR2 from the germline V gene are DFQATT and SNEGSKA (reference sequence). Trimming took 5 bases from V and 0 from J, leaving 14 bases between them. CDR3 residues: CSAEAGTSSYEQYF. The CDR3 DNA reads as TGCAGTGCTGAGGCCGGGACAAGCTCCTACGAGCAGTACTTC.

The chain uses TRBV20-1 and TRBJ2-1; weak D call: TRBD1 (6 bases). Trimming pared 4 bases from V and 2 bases from J, leaving 9 bases between. The CDR3 is made up of 13 amino acids. CDR1 is DFQATT, CDR2 SNEGSKA, per germline (reference sequence). The CDR3 DNA reads TGCAGTGCTACTGAGGGGGCCTACAATGAGCAGTTCTTC. This encodes CSATEGAYNEQFF.

There are a few counts of this clonotype. The J gene is TRBJ2-1, the V gene TRBV10-3, with D possibly TRBD2 on 5 matching bases. The germline gives CDR1 ENHRY, CDR2 SYGVKD. V was cut by 5 bases and J by 3 bases, with 8 bases left in between. The CDR3 is 13 amino acids. The CDR3 DNA follows: TGTGCCATCAGTAGTAGCGACTACAATGAGCAGTTCTTC. Protein sequence: CAISSSDYNEQFF.

In the case of this clonotype: At one of its ends the junction is not consistent with the germline gene, which may arise from a read error. This rearrangement joins TRBV5-1 to TRBJ2-7; D not resolved. This CDR3 region has 14 residues. CDR1 and CDR2 (germline): SGHRS, YFSETQ. The DNA of the CDR3 is TGCGCCAGCAGCTTGGCGGATGCCTCCAACGAGCAGTACTTC. This codes for CASSLADASNEQYF.

This clonotype was detected only a few times. V is TRBV6-5 and J is TRBJ2-1; the D is unclear. The germline V and J ends were trimmed by 2 bases and 7 bases, with 15 bases remaining between them. This CDR3 region has 15 residues. Germline CDR1 MNHEY, CDR2 SVGAGI. Here the CDR3 reads CASSYAVTPENEQFF. CDR3 nucleotides: TGTGCCAGCAGTTACGCGGTCACTCCGGAGAATGAGCAGTTCTTC.

This clonotype was recorded once. The CDR3 protein is CASSLGFGGRYTNYGYTF. CDR3 coding DNA: TGTGCCAGCAGCTTAGGTTTCGGGGGGCGATACACTAACTATGGCTACACCTTC. The rearrangement joins TRBV11-2 to TRBJ1-2; perhaps TRBD1 as D (6 bases). The germline V and J ends were trimmed by 1 base and 0 bases, with 18 bases remaining between them. From germline, CDR1 is SGHAT and CDR2 FQNNGV. The length of the CDR3 is 18 residues.